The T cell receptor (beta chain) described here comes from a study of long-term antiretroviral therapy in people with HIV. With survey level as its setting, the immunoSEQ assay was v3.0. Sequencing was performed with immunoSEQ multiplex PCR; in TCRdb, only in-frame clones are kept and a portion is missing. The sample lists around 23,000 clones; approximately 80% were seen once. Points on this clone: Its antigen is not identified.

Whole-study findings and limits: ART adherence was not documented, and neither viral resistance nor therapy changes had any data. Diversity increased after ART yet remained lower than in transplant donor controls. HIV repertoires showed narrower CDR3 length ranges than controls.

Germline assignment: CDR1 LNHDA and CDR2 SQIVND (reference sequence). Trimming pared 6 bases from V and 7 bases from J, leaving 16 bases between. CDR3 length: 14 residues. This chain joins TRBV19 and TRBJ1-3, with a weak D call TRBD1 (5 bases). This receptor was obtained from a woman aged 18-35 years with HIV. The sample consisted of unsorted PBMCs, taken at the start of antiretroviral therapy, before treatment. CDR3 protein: CASSSTWDVNTIYF. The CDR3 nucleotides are TGTGCCAGTAGCTCGACATGGGACGTGAACACCATATATTTT.